The TCR beta chain under discussion was sequenced for a study of blood T cells in healthy people across ages. The authors ran a second PCR of roughly 6 to 12 cycles using a sample-barcoded 5' primer and a J-beta primer mix. MiXCR was run by TCRdb on the 5' RACE reads, yielding one entry per CDR3 protein. The repertoire includes 910,000 or so distinct CDR3 sequences, roughly 51% of them detected once, and around a fifth sits in the top ten. This clonotype was found once. Its antigen is currently unknown. Findings of the study overall: Nothing was known about donor CMV status, and this possibly confounded expanded clonotype changes. Those diversity estimates obtained from one million T cells were thought to be underestimates.

Individuals who donated were healthy Caucasians from Russia aged roughly 6 to 95. Trimming at V came to 3 bases and at J to 9 bases, leaving 8 bases not matched to a gene. The CDR3 loop spans 13 amino acids. Germline CDR1 is DFQATT and CDR2 is SNEGSKA (reference sequence). The receptor's source is a woman aged 55 to 70 in good health. The rearrangement links TRBV20-1 to TRBJ2-1; the match to TRBD2 covers 7 bases. Sequencing used blood. CDR3 sequence (DNA): TGCAGTGCTAGGCCCCCGGGGAGGGGTGAGCAGTTCTTC. Protein sequence: CSARPPGRGEQFF.